The next 28 T cell receptor beta chains were all read from a single sample in a study of long-term antiretroviral therapy in people with HIV. Survey level was the resolution at which the v3.0 immunoSEQ assay ran. The repertoire was sequenced with immunoSEQ multiplex PCR; TCRdb's copy has only in-frame clones and lacks some. The sample consists of tens of thousands of clones, roughly 87% of them appearing once. Specimen: unsorted PBMCs, collected 0.3 years after starting antiretroviral therapy. All receptors come from a man aged 50-59 years with HIV.

This chain connects TRBV19 to TRBJ2-7; D possibly uses TRBD1 or TRBD2 (5 bases each). Germline values: CDR1 LNHDA, CDR2 SQIVND (reference sequence). The germline V and J ends were trimmed by 7 bases and 4 bases, with 17 bases remaining between them. The CDR3 is 14 residues long. CDR3 in amino acids: CASTKGTGSYEQYF. The CDR3 DNA is TGTGCCAGTACCAAGGGGACGGGTTCTTACGAGCAGTACTTC. Full variable domain (remainder filled in from reference TRBV19 and TRBJ2-7): DGGITQSPKYLFRKEGQNVTLSCEQNLNHDAMYWYRQDPGQGLRLIYYSQIVNDFQKGDIAEGYSVSREKKESFPLTVTSAQKNPTAFYLCASTKGTGSYEQYFGPGTRLTVT.

V usage is TRBV23-1 and J usage is TRBJ2-1; no clear D gene. TRBV23-1 is assigned to the ORF class and has an uncertain function. V gave up 3 bases and J gave up 8 bases, with 20 bases separating them. The CDR3 totals 16 residues. CDR3 residues: CASSHYVKPPTDEQFF. CDR3 in DNA: TGCGCCAGCAGTCACTACGTCAAACCCCCTACGGATGAGCAGTTCTTC.

The J gene is TRBJ2-1, the V gene TRBV11-3; 8 nucleotides agree with TRBD2. This CDR3 spans 15 amino acids. The trim removed 8 bases at V and 6 bases at J, leaving 12 bases unmatched. Germline V gives CDR1 SGHNT, CDR2 YENEEA. CDR3 residues: CASLPRGGPVNEQFF. In DNA form, the CDR3 reads TGTGCCAGCCTACCCCGGGGGGGTCCCGTCAATGAGCAGTTCTTC.

The CDR3 protein is CASRRVATNEKLFF. The CDR3 DNA reads TGTGCCAGTCGCAGGGTAGCAACTAATGAAAAACTGTTTTTT. The V gene is TRBV2, the J gene TRBJ1-4; maybe TRBD1 (5 bases). CDR1 and CDR2 (germline): SNHLY, FYNNEI. V shed 9 bases and J shed 0 bases, with 11 bases lying between them. The CDR3 runs 14 residues.

This sequence joins TRBV2 and TRBJ1-4; D ambiguous. V was pared by 6 bases and J by 10 bases, with 18 bases between. CDR1 SNHLY and CDR2 FYNNEI come from the germline V gene. The CDR3 is made up of 14 amino acids. The CDR3 sequence is CASRVAMSGGKLFF. Here the CDR3 DNA reads TGTGCCAGCAGGGTGGCGATGTCCGGAGGAAAACTGTTTTTT.

This chain joins TRBV2 and TRBJ2-7; D is possibly TRBD2 (6 bases). CDR1 and CDR2 from the germline V gene are SNHLY and FYNNEI. Trimming cost V 7 bases and J 6 bases, with 16 bases left between them. The CDR3 length is 13 residues. In DNA form, the CDR3 reads TGTGCCAGCAAAACTAGCTCTAGGGGCGAGCAGTACTTC. This encodes CASKTSSRGEQYF.

This sequence joins TRBV5-1 and TRBJ1-6; D possibly corresponds to TRBD1 (5 bases). This CDR3 is built from 13 residues. Germline CDR1 reads SGHRS; CDR2 reads YFSETQ. V was cut by 6 bases and J by 6 bases, with 10 bases left in between. The CDR3, as DNA: TGCGCCAGCAAGACAGACCTTAATTCACCCCTCCACTTT. This codes for CASKTDLNSPLHF.

The chain couples TRBV11-2 to TRBJ2-4; no firm D call. CDR1 and CDR2 from the germline V gene are SGHAT and FQNNGV. There are 12 residues in the CDR3. The germline V and J ends were trimmed by 2 bases and 6 bases, with 5 bases remaining between them. CDR3 loop: CASSLWGNIQYF. CDR3 coding DNA: TGTGCCAGCAGCTTATGGGGAAACATTCAGTACTTC.

This chain joins TRBV6-6 and TRBJ1-4; D unclear. The CDR3 has 12 residues. Trimming removed 2 bases at V and 5 bases at J, with 3 bases between. Germline loops: CDR1 MNHNY, CDR2 SVGAGI (reference sequence). The CDR3 loop is CASSYGNEKLFF. CDR3 bases: TGTGCCAGCAGTTACGGAAATGAAAAACTGTTTTTT.

This clone was counted a few times. The DNA of the CDR3 is TGCGCCAGCAGCCAAGATCTCTCCTACGAGCAGTACTTC. The encoded protein is CASSQDLSYEQYF. The V call is TRBV4-1, the J call TRBJ2-7; D gene uncertain. V was clipped by 0 bases and J by 0 bases, with 3 bases between them. The CDR3 is 13 residues long. Looked up from germline, CDR1 is MGHRA and CDR2 is YSYEKL.

This chain links TRBV6-5 with TRBJ2-2, with D unclear. Per germline, CDR1 MNHEY and CDR2 SVGAGI. The CDR3 spans 12 residues. V shed 10 bases and J shed 1 base, with 7 bases lying between them. For the CDR3, the DNA is TGTGCCATCCAGATGAACACCGGGGAGCTGTTTTTT. Protein: CAIQMNTGELFF.

This clone was counted only a few times. Here the CDR3 DNA reads TGTGCCAGCAGCTTATCAGGGTACGAGCAGTACTTC. Its protein is CASSLSGYEQYF. The gene calls are TRBV5-8 and TRBJ2-7; tentative D call: TRBD1 (5 bases). The CDR3 covers 12 residues. Germline V lookup: CDR1 SGHTS, CDR2 YDEGEE. Trimming pared 2 bases from V and 4 bases from J, leaving 7 bases between. Full variable domain (remainder filled in from reference TRBV5-8 and TRBJ2-7): EAGVTQSPTHLIKTRGQQATLRCSPISGHTSVYWYQQALGLGLQFLLWYDEGEERNRGNFPPRFSGRQFPNYSSELNVNALELEDSALYLCASSLSGYEQYFGPGTRLTVT.

This clone showed up just a few times. The gene calls are TRBV6-4 and TRBJ2-6; 9 positions match TRBD1. J lost 0 bases, V lost 0 bases, and 3 bases had no gene match. The CDR3 sequence is 18 residues long. CDR1 MRHNA and CDR2 SNTAGT come from the germline V gene. CDR3 sequence: CASSDSGQGHSGANVLTF. The CDR3 DNA reads as TGTGCCAGCAGTGACTCAGGACAGGGGCACTCTGGGGCCAACGTCCTGACTTTC.

The CDR3 DNA follows: TGTGCCAGCTCACCCTACTTAGCGGGAGGACATTACGAGCAGTACTTC. Translation: CASSPYLAGGHYEQYF. This chain joins TRBV18 and TRBJ2-7; the match to TRBD2 covers 10 bases. The CDR3 loop spans 16 amino acids. Germline trimming cut 3 bases from V and 4 bases from J; bases unmatched to any gene: 9. Germline CDR1 and CDR2: KGHSH and LQKENI.

V gene TRBV7-2 combines with J gene TRBJ2-2; D tentatively reads TRBD1 or TRBD2 (6 bases each). CDR3 length: 15 residues. V was shortened by 2 bases and J by 3 bases, with 10 bases between the two germline ends. Per the germline V gene, CDR1 is SGHTA and CDR2 is FQGNSA. The CDR3 loop reads CASSLWGADTGELFF. Here the CDR3 DNA reads TGTGCCAGCAGCTTATGGGGGGCGGACACCGGGGAGCTGTTTTTT.

The genes are TRBV28 and TRBJ1-5; no firm D call. There are 14 residues in the CDR3. Germline CDR1 is MDHEN and CDR2 is SYDVKM. Trimming took 4 bases from V and 0 from J, leaving 7 bases between them. CDR3 amino acids: CASSSVISNQPQHF. The DNA for the CDR3 is TGTGCCAGCAGTTCCGTAATTAGCAATCAGCCCCAGCATTTT.

The V and J genes are TRBV19 and TRBJ2-3, with 7 bases aligning to TRBD2. V lost 5 bases, J lost 0 bases, and 2 bases stayed unmatched. CDR1 LNHDA and CDR2 SQIVND come from the germline V gene (reference sequence). CDR3 length: 14 residues. The CDR3 DNA reads as TGTGCCAGTAGTTTAGCGGGCAGCACAGATACGCAGTATTTT. Encoded protein: CASSLAGSTDTQYF.

The J gene is TRBJ2-7, the V gene TRBV2; perhaps TRBD1 as D (6 bases). The V and J ends lost 7 bases and 3 bases respectively, with 16 bases between them. The CDR3 has 14 residues. Germline V gene data show CDR1 as SNHLY and CDR2 as FYNNEI. The CDR3 coding sequence is TGTGCCAGCAAGTCCGGGACACAGATCTACGAGCAGTACTTC. Encoded protein: CASKSGTQIYEQYF.

The J gene is TRBJ2-5, the V gene TRBV4-1; weak D call: TRBD1 (6 bases). The germline V gene has CDR1 MGHRA and CDR2 YSYEKL. V was trimmed by 4 bases and J by 2 bases, leaving 23 bases between them. The CDR3 runs 18 residues. In DNA form, the CDR3 reads TGCGCCAGCAGCCTTTTCCTCCTAAGGGTAAGGGGGCAAGAGACCCAGTACTTC. Its translation: CASSLFLLRVRGQETQYF.

In this sample, this clone turned up a few times. In nucleotides, the CDR3 is TGTGCCAGCCAGACAGGGGGTAGGTCACCCCTCCACTTT. Translating gives CASQTGGRSPLHF. The J gene is TRBJ1-6, the V gene TRBV2; 9 bases align to TRBD1. Trimming cost V 8 bases and J 10 bases; bases outside gene matches: 6. Germline CDR1 SNHLY, CDR2 FYNNEI. The CDR3 is made up of 13 amino acids.

V is TRBV9 and J is TRBJ2-1; 8 bases fit TRBD2. The length of the CDR3 is 18 residues. Germline V gene lookup returns CDR1 SGDLS and CDR2 YYNGEE. J was trimmed by 3 bases and V by 0 bases; bases with no gene match: 11. The CDR3 coding sequence is TGTGCCAGCAGCGTAGCTAAAACGGGAGGGTCGGACTACAATGAGCAGTTCTTC. Translated: CASSVAKTGGSDYNEQFF.

The V and J genes are TRBV19 and TRBJ1-1; maybe TRBD1 (6 bases). Germline CDR1 and CDR2: LNHDA and SQIVND (reference sequence). This CDR3 has 17 amino acids. With 2 bases removed from V and 1 base from J, the gap between germline ends came to 17 bases. The CDR3 DNA is TGTGCCAGTAGTATATTCGGATATCAGGGGAAGAACACTGAAGCTTTCTTT. This codes for CASSIFGYQGKNTEAFF.

The chain joins TRBV7-2 to TRBJ2-5, with D tentatively TRBD2 (6 bases). V shed 4 bases and J shed 4 bases, with 13 bases lying between them. The CDR3 has 14 amino acids. Germline V lookup: CDR1 SGHTA, CDR2 FQGNSA. In DNA form, the CDR3 reads TGTGCCAGCAGCTCCCACCTGGGGGGAGAGACCCAGTACTTC. Translation gives CASSSHLGGETQYF.

The V gene is TRBV18, the J gene TRBJ2-7; D gene ambiguous. With 3 bases removed from V and 2 bases from J, the gap between germline ends came to 5 bases. Germline-derived CDR1 and CDR2 are KGHSH and LQKENI. This CDR3 spans 12 amino acids. CDR3 bases: TGTGCCAGCTCACCTACCCCCTACGAGCAGTACTTC. Translation gives CASSPTPYEQYF.

This clone was counted a single time. This chain connects TRBV2 to TRBJ2-3; D is unclear. V was clipped by 6 bases and J by 4 bases, with 11 bases between them. The germline V gene encodes CDR1 SNHLY and CDR2 FYNNEI. The CDR3 is made up of 13 amino acids. For the CDR3, the DNA is TGTGCCAGCAGCGAACAAAGGGCAGATACGCAGTATTTT. Its protein is CASSEQRADTQYF.

V usage is TRBV6-5 and J usage is TRBJ1-1; D is possibly TRBD1 (5 bases). This CDR3 is built from 15 residues. Between the trimmed V and J ends, which lost 0 bases and 4 bases, there was a span of 12 bases. The V gene's germline CDR1 is MNHEY and CDR2 SVGAGI. The CDR3 region is CASSYSLGGSTEAFF. CDR3 bases: TGTGCCAGCAGTTACTCGTTGGGGGGTTCCACTGAAGCTTTCTTT.

The chain has TRBV4-1 and TRBJ1-1, with D perhaps matching TRBD1 (6 bases). Trimming removed 1 base from V and 2 bases from J, with 8 bases in between. The germline gives CDR1 MGHRA, CDR2 YSYEKL. The CDR3 contains 14 residues. Here the CDR3 reads CASSQVGGNTEAFF. CDR3 bases: TGCGCCAGCAGCCAAGTAGGGGGAAACACTGAAGCTTTCTTT.

V usage is TRBV21-1 and J usage is TRBJ1-2; the table's D gene call, TRBD1, was not cross checked with the DNA. TRBV21-1 is noted as a pseudogene. The length of the CDR3 is 12 residues. CDR3 in DNA: TGTGCCAGCACGACAGGCTCCTATGGCTACACCTTC. This sequence encodes CASTTGSYGYTF.